One sample yielded the 28 T cell receptor beta chains listed below, sequenced in a study of CD8 T cells in ankylosing spondylitis. TCRdb reprocessed the 5' RACE reads via MiXCR and lists one record per CDR3 protein. The sample has 200,000 to 250,000 distinct CDR3 sequences, roughly a tenth seen once. Sequenced: blood, either unsorted or a sorted T cell fraction (not recorded which). Receptors originate from a male donor with ankylosing spondylitis or in good health (not recorded which).

This clonotype has at least ten counts. The gene calls are TRBV6-2 or TRBV6-3 and TRBJ1-4; D call uncertain. CDR1 is MNHEY, CDR2 SVGEGT, per germline. This CDR3 has 11 amino acids. Deletions cut 5 bases from V and 12 bases from J, with 10 bases between. The CDR3 loop reads CASSPPGQLFF. The CDR3 region has the DNA TGTGCCAGCAGTCCCCCCGGACAACTGTTTTTT.

This clonotype came up many times. The chain couples TRBV20-1 to TRBJ2-1; 15 bases line up with TRBD2. This CDR3 has 17 amino acids. Germline trimming cut 4 bases from V and 8 bases from J; bases unmatched to any gene: 12. CDR1 DFQATT and CDR2 SNEGSKA come from the germline V gene (reference sequence). The CDR3 reads CSATLGLAGGSVYEQFF. The CDR3 DNA sequence: TGCAGTGCTACCTTGGGACTAGCGGGAGGAAGTGTCTATGAGCAGTTCTTC.

This clonotype was seen repeatedly, ten times or more. The chain recombines TRBV25-1 with TRBJ1-6; D might be TRBD1 (6 bases). V lost 4 bases, J lost 1 base, and 11 bases lay in between. The CDR3 contains 16 residues. Germline V lookup: CDR1 MGHDK, CDR2 SYGVNS. CDR3 sequence reads: CASSVLDRSYNSPLHF. The CDR3 bases are TGTGCCAGCAGTGTCCTCGACAGGTCCTATAATTCACCCCTCCACTTT.

The chain has TRBV2 and TRBJ2-1; 7 bases align to TRBD1. Germline CDR1 SNHLY, CDR2 FYNNEI. The V gene end was trimmed by 5 bases and the J gene end by 3 bases; junction bases not matched to a gene: 7. CDR3 length equals 15 residues. The CDR3 sequence: CASSQQGRRYNEQFF. The CDR3 DNA is TGTGCCAGCAGTCAACAGGGGCGTCGCTACAATGAGCAGTTCTTC.

The table lists this clonotype with a few counts. The CDR3 region is CSARSPRGGLSYNEQFF. CDR3 nucleotides: TGCAGTGCTAGGTCCCCCCGGGGGGGGCTCTCCTACAATGAGCAGTTCTTC. This chain links TRBV20-1 with TRBJ2-1, with 8 bases aligning to TRBD2. The V gene's germline CDR1 is DFQATT and CDR2 SNEGSKA (reference sequence). CDR3 length equals 17 residues. After removal of 3 bases from V and 0 bases from J, the junction contained 10 bases not matched to a gene.

This clonotype was seen ten or more times. The chain has TRBV5-1 and TRBJ2-1; 11 bases are shared with TRBD2. V shed 4 bases, J shed 4 bases, and the junction held 4 bases outside the gene matches. CDR1 is SGHRS and CDR2 is YFSETQ in the germline V gene. CDR3 length: 15 amino acids. The CDR3 loop reads CASSRGTSGYNEQFF. Here the CDR3 DNA reads TGCGCCAGCAGCCGGGGGACTAGCGGATACAATGAGCAGTTCTTC.

This clonotype was observed a few times. This chain joins TRBV30 and TRBJ2-5, with D maybe TRBD2 (6 bases). Between the trimmed V and J ends, which lost 1 base and 5 bases, there was a span of 8 bases. The CDR3 totals 12 residues. CDR1 is GTSNPN, CDR2 SVGIG, per germline (reference sequence). The CDR3 DNA reads as TGTGCCTGGAGTGCCGGGAGTGAGACCCAGTACTTC. It specifies CAWSAGSETQYF.

This clonotype has a count of ten or more. This chain links TRBV7-6 with TRBJ2-4, with D possibly matching TRBD1 (6 bases). CDR1 and CDR2 (germline): SGHVS, FNYEAQ. Trimming removed 5 bases at V and 0 bases at J, with 11 bases between. This CDR3 is built from 15 residues. CDR3: CASSSYRVAKNIQYF. CDR3 coding DNA: TGTGCCAGCAGCAGCTACAGGGTAGCCAAAAACATTCAGTACTTC.

This clonotype has ten or more counts. The CDR3 loop is CASSLAVPDSFYEQYF. CDR3 in DNA: TGTGCCAGCAGCTTGGCCGTCCCGGACAGCTTCTACGAGCAGTACTTC. The chain carries TRBV5-5 and TRBJ2-7; D might be TRBD1 (6 bases). The CDR3 consists of 16 residues. The V gene lost 0 bases and the J gene lost 3 bases, with 16 bases spanning the gap. CDR1 is SGHKS and CDR2 is YYEKEE in the germline V gene (reference sequence).

This clonotype was observed many times. The chain carries TRBV15 and TRBJ2-7; 10 nucleotides line up with TRBD1. This CDR3 comprises 17 residues. Germline CDR1 is LNHNV and CDR2 is YYDKDF (reference sequence). J was trimmed by 2 bases and V by 0 bases; bases with no gene match: 7. The CDR3 spells CATSRDPTDRGTYEQYF. In DNA, the CDR3 is TGTGCCACCAGCAGAGATCCCACGGACAGGGGGACCTACGAGCAGTACTTC. The entire variable domain, with the rest obtained from reference TRBV15 and TRBJ2-7, is as follows: DAMVIQNPRYQVTQFGKPVTLSCSQTLNHNVMYWYQQKSSQAPKLLFHYYDKDFNNEADTPDNFQSRRPNTSFCFLDIRSPGLGDTAMYLCATSRDPTDRGTYEQYFGPGTRLTVT.

This clonotype was counted only a few times. The V gene is TRBV7-2, the J gene TRBJ2-2, with 11 bases that match TRBD2. V dropped 3 bases and J dropped 3; count of bases not matched to a gene: 0. The length of the CDR3 is 15 residues. CDR1 is SGHTA and CDR2 is FQGNSA in the germline V gene. This CDR3 is CASSLTSGDTGELFF. The DNA for the CDR3 is TGTGCCAGCAGCTTGACTAGCGGGGACACCGGGGAGCTGTTTTTT.

The chain recombines TRBV3-1 with TRBJ2-7, with 12 bases identical to TRBD2. Per germline, CDR1 LGHDT and CDR2 YNNKEL (reference sequence). V lost 6 bases and J lost 5; bases outside the gene matches: 14. The CDR3 extends over 17 amino acids. The CDR3 sequence: CASSQQPGLAGTHEQYF. CDR3 DNA sequence: TGTGCCAGCAGTCAACAACCGGGACTAGCGGGTACTCACGAGCAGTACTTC.

V and J are TRBV4-1 and TRBJ2-1; possibly TRBD2 for D (6 bases). The CDR3 is made up of 15 amino acids. The germline gives CDR1 MGHRA, CDR2 YSYEKL. With 7 bases removed from V and 5 bases from J, the gap between germline ends came to 18 bases. The CDR3 protein is CASTTGGAYDNEQFF. CDR3 DNA: TGCGCCAGCACCACCGGAGGGGCCTACGACAATGAGCAGTTCTTC.

The sample holds many counts of this clonotype. This sequence joins TRBV11-2 and TRBJ1-5; a weak D match, TRBD1 (5 bases). CDR3 length equals 13 residues. Deletions cut 0 bases from V and 10 bases from J, with 10 bases between. Germline CDR1 reads SGHAT; CDR2 reads FQNNGV. The CDR3 nucleotides read TGTGCCAGCAGCTTAGATCGGGGGAACCCCCAGCATTTT. Translating gives CASSLDRGNPQHF. The variable domain in full, with the rest retrieved from reference TRBV11-2 and TRBJ1-5, is EAGVAQSPRYKIIEKRQSVAFWCNPISGHATLYWYQQILGQGPKLLIQFQNNGVVDDSQLPKDRFSAERLKGVDSTLKIQPAKLEDSAVYLCASSLDRGNPQHFGDGTRLSIL.

This clonotype showed up many times. The chain joins TRBV5-4 to TRBJ2-3; D not certain. CDR1 is SGHNT and CDR2 is YYREEE in the germline V gene (reference sequence). This CDR3 is built from 14 residues. V lost 7 bases, J lost 7 bases, and 19 bases lay in between. Here the CDR3 DNA reads TGTGCCAGCCACCGCATGGGTGGCACGAATACGCAGTATTTT. Amino acid sequence: CASHRMGGTNTQYF. Combining the CDR3 with reference TRBV5-4 and TRBJ2-3 gives the whole variable domain ETGVTQSPTHLIKTRGQQVTLRCSSQSGHNTVSWYQQALGQGPQFIFQYYREEENGRGNFPPRFSGLQFPNYSSELNVNALELDDSALYLCASHRMGGTNTQYFGPGTRLTVL.

The chain links TRBV7-9 to TRBJ2-6; no definite D call. Trimming stripped 3 bases from V and 1 base from J, with 4 bases between. The CDR3 has 14 amino acids. Germline V CDR1 and CDR2: SEHNR, FQNEAQ (reference sequence). In nucleotides, the CDR3 is TGTGCCAGCAGCTTGGTATCTGGGGCCAACGTCCTGACTTTC. Translated, it gives CASSLVSGANVLTF.

This clonotype was counted at least ten times. The V gene is TRBV18, the J gene TRBJ2-1; TRBD2 matches 8 bases. After removal of 0 bases from V and 9 bases from J, the junction contained 4 bases not matched to a gene. CDR1 is KGHSH, CDR2 LQKENI, per germline. The CDR3 spans 14 residues. CDR3 DNA sequence: TGTGCCAGCTCACCACCGCCGGGGGGGACTGAGCAGTTCTTC. Translating it yields CASSPPPGGTEQFF.

The rearrangement uses TRBV4-1 and TRBJ2-7; possibly TRBD1 or TRBD2 for D (5 bases each). The germline CDR1 and CDR2 sequences are MGHRA and YSYEKL. The CDR3 contains 15 residues. Trimming took off 1 base at V and 0 bases at J, with 10 bases between the two ends. The CDR3: CASSQGRDVSYEQYF. The CDR3 region has the DNA TGCGCCAGCAGCCAAGGACGGGACGTCTCCTACGAGCAGTACTTC.

This clonotype was counted at least ten times. J is TRBJ2-2 and V is TRBV25-1, with D perhaps assigned TRBD1 or TRBD2 (5 bases each). The CDR3 extends over 15 amino acids. V lost 8 bases, J lost 0 bases, and 13 bases lay in between. Germline lookup yields CDR1 MGHDK and CDR2 SYGVNS. This CDR3 reads CASVPGTANTGELFF. The CDR3 DNA reads TGTGCCAGCGTGCCCGGGACGGCGAACACCGGGGAGCTGTTTTTT.

The sample holds a few counts of this clonotype. The chain employs TRBV7-9 and TRBJ2-7; D gene unclear. The CDR3 sequence is 13 residues long. The germline V gene encodes CDR1 SEHNR and CDR2 FQNEAQ (reference sequence). Deletions cut 8 bases from V and 3 bases from J, with 14 bases between. CDR3: CASASGSDYEQYF. In DNA form, the CDR3 reads TGTGCCAGCGCATCCGGGTCAGACTACGAGCAGTACTTC.

This clonotype came up many times. The chain joins TRBV4-1 to TRBJ2-3; 7 bases align to TRBD2. V lost 1 base to trimming and J lost 1 base; unmatched junction nucleotides: 5. The CDR3 totals 16 residues. Germline loops: CDR1 MGHRA, CDR2 YSYEKL. The CDR3 DNA reads as TGCGCCAGCAGCCAAGGCTCTGCGGGGGGCACAGATACGCAGTATTTT. Translated, it gives CASSQGSAGGTDTQYF.

This clonotype was seen many times. This chain links TRBV4-2 with TRBJ2-1; TRBD2 matches 14 bases. In germline, CDR1 is LGHNA, CDR2 YNFKEQ. V gave up 5 bases and J gave up 2 bases; unmatched junction bases: 5. The CDR3 extends over 17 amino acids. CDR3 sequence (DNA): TGTGCCAGCAGCGAACGACTAGCGGGGGGGCCCTACAATGAGCAGTTCTTC. The encoded protein is CASSERLAGGPYNEQFF.

This clonotype has at least ten counts. This chain joins TRBV24-1 and TRBJ2-3, with D hard to call. The germline V gene encodes CDR1 KGHDR and CDR2 SFDVKD. CDR3 size: 13 residues. Trimming left V 2 bases short and J 6 bases short, with 8 bases between. The CDR3 DNA reads as TGTGCCACCAGTGATTCATACTCTGATACGCAGTATTTT. Amino acids: CATSDSYSDTQYF.

The sample holds many counts of this clonotype. The CDR3 sequence is CASSSAGETQYF. As DNA, the CDR3 is TGTGCCAGCAGTTCGGCGGGAGAGACCCAGTACTTC. J is TRBJ2-5 and V is TRBV6-2 or TRBV6-3; the D gene is possibly TRBD2 (5 bases). The CDR3 length is 12 residues. Germline V CDR1 and CDR2: MNHEY, SVGEGT. The V end was cut by 4 bases, the J end by 4 bases, with 7 bases between.

This clonotype was found many times. The chain employs TRBV7-6 and TRBJ1-1; D is ambiguous. The CDR3 loop spans 15 amino acids. Looked up from germline, CDR1 is SGHVS and CDR2 is FNYEAQ. V was pared by 5 bases and J by 1 base, with 14 bases between. The CDR3 region is CASSPRMGTNTEAFF. CDR3 DNA: TGTGCCAGCAGCCCGAGAATGGGTACGAACACTGAAGCTTTCTTT.

This clonotype was found many times. The CDR3 sequence is CSAKKRLNSGANVLTF. Here the CDR3 DNA reads TGCAGTGCAAAAAAAAGACTGAACTCTGGGGCCAACGTCCTGACTTTC. This chain connects TRBV20-1 to TRBJ2-6; the D is unclear. Germline CDR1 reads DFQATT; CDR2 reads SNEGSKA (reference sequence). Between the trimmed V and J ends, which lost 6 bases and 0 bases, there was a span of 15 bases. The CDR3 has 16 residues.

This clonotype showed up many times. The chain recombines TRBV30 with TRBJ1-3; 11 bases agree with TRBD1. This CDR3 is 17 amino acids long. Trimming removed 1 base from V and 0 bases from J; junction bases left unmatched: 5. CDR1 and CDR2 from the germline V gene are GTSNPN and SVGIG (reference sequence). DNA of the CDR3: TGTGCCTGGAGTGCCGGGACAGGGGGACCCTCTGGAAACACCATATATTTT. Protein: CAWSAGTGGPSGNTIYF. Supplemented by reference TRBV30 and TRBJ1-3, the full variable domain reads SQTIHQWPATLVQPVGSPLSLECTVEGTSNPNLYWYRQAAGRGLQLLFYSVGIGQISSEVPQNLSASRPQDRQFILSSKKLLLSDSGFYLCAWSAGTGGPSGNTIYFGEGSWLTVV.

The sample holds a few counts of this clonotype. This chain joins TRBV10-2 and TRBJ2-3, with a possible D match to TRBD1 (5 bases). V was pared by 8 bases and J by 7 bases, with 13 bases between. Germline lookup yields CDR1 WSHSY and CDR2 SAAADI. This CDR3 has 12 residues. The CDR3, as DNA: TGCGCCAGCTGGGGCGGCGTGAATACGCAGTATTTT. The encoded protein is CASWGGVNTQYF.